A selection of T cell receptor beta chains follows, all from one sample in a study of shared clonotypes between healthy human individuals. TCRdb's table, derived via immunoSEQ multiplex PCR, lists solely in-frame clones and lacks some. In the table there are about 680,000 clones, about 90% of which are singletons. The sample taken for sequencing was naive CD8+ T cells sorted from blood. The receptors shown here come from a man aged 25 to 40 in good health. Both conserved end residues are part of each CDR3. A D gene is named only where the DNA matches it firmly. Not all rows give a size; the values are once, few, many and, for expanded clones, a class.

>TRBD2|16|-|TRBV10-1|TRBJ2-7
TGCGCCAGCAGTGGGCCGGGACTAGCGGGCGCCTACGAGCAGTACTTC
CASSGPGLAGAYEQYF
>TRBD1|15|once|TRBV9|TRBJ2-1
TGTGCCAGCAGCCCATCAGGGGGCTCCTACAATGAGCAGTTCTTC
CASSPSGGSYNEQFF
>-|18|-|TRBV27|TRBJ1-4
TGTGCCAGCAGTAAAAAACCTCAGGGGTATGAGGCTAATGAAAAACTGTTTTTT
CASSKKPQGYEANEKLFF
>-|12|once|TRBV2|TRBJ2-7
TGTGCCAGTGCGGGACGAACCTACGAGCAGTACTTC
CASAGRTYEQYF
>TRBD1|15|-|TRBV5-6|TRBJ2-5
TGTGCCAGCAGCTTGGACGACAGGGACCAAGAGACCCAGTACTTC
CASSLDDRDQETQYF
>TRBD2|15|-|TRBV27|TRBJ2-2
TGTGCCAGCAGTTTGTCGCTAGCGGGAGCCGGGGAGCTGTTTTTT
CASSLSLAGAGELFF
>-|17|-|TRBV7-3|TRBJ2-6
TGTGCCAGCAGCTTCCTGGGGCCCGGCTCTGGGGCCAACGTCCTGACTTTC
CASSFLGPGSGANVLTF
>TRBD1|15|-|TRBV4-1|TRBJ1-4
TGCGCCAGCAGCCAAGGGACAGGGGGCGGTGAAAAACTGTTTTTT
CASSQGTGGGEKLFF
>-|13|-|TRBV28|TRBJ1-1
TGTGCCAGCAGTTTAGTTTCGAACACTGAAGCTTTCTTT
CASSLVSNTEAFF
>TRBD1|11|few|TRBV5-6|TRBJ2-7
TGTGCCAGCAGCTGGACAGGCGAGCAGTACTTC
CASSWTGEQYF
>-|12|-|TRBV15|TRBJ2-3
TGTGCCACCAGCATAAGGAGAGATACGCAGTATTTT
CATSIRRDTQYF
>TRBD2|16|-|TRBV5-4|TRBJ2-2
TGTGCCAGCAGCCCCAGGGAGCGGGAATTTACCGGGGAGCTGTTTTTT
CASSPREREFTGELFF
>-|11|few|TRBV30|TRBJ1-2
TGTGCCTTACCTCATTTGGGGGGCTACACCTTC
CALPHLGGYTF
>TRBD2|17|-|TRBV7-9|TRBJ2-7
TGTGCCAGCAGCTTAGGTCTAGCGGGACTTGCAGGAGTCGAGCAGTACTTC
CASSLGLAGLAGVEQYF
>-|15|-|TRBV9|TRBJ2-1
TGTGCCAGCAGCTATGGGGGCGGGAACAACAATGAGCAGTTCTTC
CASSYGGGNNNEQFF
>TRBD1|17|-|TRBV2|TRBJ2-3
TGTGCCAGCACGGACTTGGGGCAGGGGGCAGACACAGATACGCAGTATTTT
CASTDLGQGADTDTQYF
>-|17|-|TRBV10-3|TRBJ2-2
TGTGCCATCAGTGGGGAGGACAGGACCACTGACACCGGGGAGCTGTTTTTT
CAISGEDRTTDTGELFF
>-|14|-|TRBV19|TRBJ1-5
TGTGCCAGTAGTGAAGTAGGGGCGGGTCAGCCCCAGCATTTT
CASSEVGAGQPQHF
>TRBD2|14|-|TRBV27|TRBJ2-1
TGTGCCAGCAGTTGGGATAGCGGGAGTGATGAGCAGTTCTTC
CASSWDSGSDEQFF
>-|14|-|TRBV4-1|TRBJ1-5
TGCGCCAGCAGCAACAACCGGGTCGGACAGCCCCAGCATTTT
CASSNNRVGQPQHF
>-|12|-|TRBV7-9|TRBJ2-5
TGTGCCAGCAGCTTAAAAGAAGAGACCCAGTACTTC
CASSLKEETQYF
>TRBD1|18|-|TRBV7-7|TRBJ2-3
TGTGCCAGCAGCTTAGGGATTCCCGGACAGGGTCGGACAGATACGCAGTATTTT
CASSLGIPGQGRTDTQYF
>-|13|-|TRBV18|TRBJ2-7
TGTGCCAGCTCACCACCAGCAGGGGTCGAGCAGTACTTC
CASSPPAGVEQYF
>-|14|once|TRBV19|TRBJ2-1
TGTGCCAGTACACGTCTCGGGGGAGCCGATGAGCAGTTCTTC
CASTRLGGADEQFF
>-|13|-|TRBV7-9|TRBJ2-1
TGTGCCAGCAGCTTATCCGTAAACAATGAGCAGTTCTTC
CASSLSVNNEQFF
>-|13|-|TRBV2|TRBJ2-1
TGTGCCAGCACCCGGGGAACACACAATGAGCAGTTCTTC
CASTRGTHNEQFF
>TRBD2|15|once|TRBV10-3|TRBJ2-1
TGTGCCACATCCTCCGGGGGGACTACCTACAATGAGCAGTTCTTC
CATSSGGTTYNEQFF
>-|14|-|TRBV7-2|TRBJ2-1
TGTGCCAGCAGCTTAAGCGCCTGGGCGACTGAGCAGTTCTTC
CASSLSAWATEQFF
>-|13|-|TRBV29-1|TRBJ2-1
TGCAGCGTTGAGAGGGGGGAGTACAATGAGCAGTTCTTC
CSVERGEYNEQFF
>-|15|-|TRBV6-5|TRBJ2-1
TGTGCCAGCAGCCTACGGCAGCACGGAGTCAATGAGCAGTTCTTC
CASSLRQHGVNEQFF
>-|15|-|TRBV7-9|TRBJ2-3
TGTGCCAGCAGCCCTCCTGAATGGAACACAGATACGCAGTATTTT
CASSPPEWNTDTQYF
>TRBD1|15|-|TRBV6-6|TRBJ1-2
TGTGCCAGCAGTTACGGACAGGGGGTGACCTATGGCTACACCTTC
CASSYGQGVTYGYTF
>-|14|-|TRBV19|TRBJ2-7
TGTGCCAGTAGTATAACAGGGATAACCTACGAGCAGTACTTC
CASSITGITYEQYF
>-|14|-|TRBV30|TRBJ2-7
TGTGCCTGGACTCCGGCAGGGAGCTCCTACGAGCAGTACTTC
CAWTPAGSSYEQYF
>-|12|few|TRBV27|TRBJ1-2
TGTGCCAGCAGTCAAGGGGGATATGGCTACACCTTC
CASSQGGYGYTF
>-|17|-|TRBV5-6|TRBJ2-5
TGTGCCAGCAGCTCATCAATAGGTGGGGGACGTGAAGAGACCCAGTACTTC
CASSSSIGGGREETQYF
>TRBD1|14|-|TRBV28|TRBJ2-7
TGTGCCAGCAGCCAAATAACAGGGGACTACGAGCAGTACTTC
CASSQITGDYEQYF
>-|18|-|TRBV27|TRBJ2-6
TGTGCCAGCAGTTTAATTGGGCCCGAGGGAAGTGGGGCCAACGTCCTGACTTTC
CASSLIGPEGSGANVLTF
>-|12|-|TRBV9|TRBJ1-2
TGTGCCAGCCACTCAGCGGTTGGAGGCTACACCTTC
CASHSAVGGYTF
>TRBD2|16|-|TRBV27|TRBJ2-1
TGTGCCAGCAGTTGGGGACTAGCGGGGACCTACAATGAGCAGTTCTTC
CASSWGLAGTYNEQFF
>-|13|-|TRBV7-9|TRBJ2-5
TGTGCCAGCAGCCTGTGGGGGGAAGAGACCCAGTACTTC
CASSLWGEETQYF
>-|19|once|TRBV27|TRBJ1-4
TGTGCCAGCAGTTCATATGCGGACAAAGGGGCCTCGGTCGGTGAAAAACTGTTTTTT
CASSSYADKGASVGEKLFF
>-|14|-|TRBV7-9|TRBJ2-1
TGTGCCAGCAGCCGAGCGGACTCCTACAATGAGCAGTTCTTC
CASSRADSYNEQFF